This T cell receptor (beta chain) derives from a study of technical replicates of blood from a few donors. The method was immunoSEQ multiplex PCR; TCRdb's version includes in-frame clones alone and lacks a portion of them. The sample yields 12,000 or so clones, around three quarters seen once. Germline V lookup: CDR1 MNHEY, CDR2 SMNVEV (reference sequence). The CDR3 extends over 14 amino acids. The V segment lost 5 bases and the J segment 3 bases; nucleotides outside the gene matches: 6. The material sequenced was PBMCs. This clonotype was obtained from a human donor in good health. This chain links TRBV27 with TRBJ2-7, with TRBD2 identical over 8 bases. As DNA, the CDR3 is TGTGCCAGCAGTCATGAGCGGGAGAACTACGAGCAGTACTTC. Translated: CASSHERENYEQYF.